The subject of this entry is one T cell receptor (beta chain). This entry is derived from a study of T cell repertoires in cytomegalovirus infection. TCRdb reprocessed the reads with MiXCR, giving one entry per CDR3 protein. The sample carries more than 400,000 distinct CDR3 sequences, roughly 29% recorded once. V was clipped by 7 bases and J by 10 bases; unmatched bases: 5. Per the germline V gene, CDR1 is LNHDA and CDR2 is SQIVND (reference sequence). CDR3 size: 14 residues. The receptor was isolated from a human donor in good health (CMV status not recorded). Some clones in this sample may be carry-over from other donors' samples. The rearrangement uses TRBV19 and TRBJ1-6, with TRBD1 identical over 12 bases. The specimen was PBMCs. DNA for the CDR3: TGTGCCAGTATGGGGACAGGGGGCTCATCACCCCTCCACTTT. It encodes CASMGTGGSSPLHF.